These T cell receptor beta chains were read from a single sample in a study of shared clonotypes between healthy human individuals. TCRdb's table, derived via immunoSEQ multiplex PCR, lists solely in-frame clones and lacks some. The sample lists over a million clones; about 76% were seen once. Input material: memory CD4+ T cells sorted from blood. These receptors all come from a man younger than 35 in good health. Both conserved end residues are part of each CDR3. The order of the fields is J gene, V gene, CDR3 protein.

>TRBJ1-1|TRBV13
CASSQDRLNTEAFF
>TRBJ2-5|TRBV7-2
CASSPSGAQETQYF
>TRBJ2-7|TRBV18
CASSPRTLAVSSRPYEQYF
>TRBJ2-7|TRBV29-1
CSVGRSHYEQYF
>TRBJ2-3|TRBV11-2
CASRSGPGLVTDTQYF
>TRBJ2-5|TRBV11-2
CASSPRTSGQETQYF
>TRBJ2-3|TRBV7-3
CASSADRDTQYF
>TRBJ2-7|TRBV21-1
CASSAQSRGQRYEQYF
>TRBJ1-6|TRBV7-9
CASSTRSAGENSPLHF
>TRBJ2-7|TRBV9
CASSVDPGSYEQYF
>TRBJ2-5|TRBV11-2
CASSLLAGTQETQYF
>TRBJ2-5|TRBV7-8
CASSFETQETQYF
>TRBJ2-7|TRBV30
CAWVGQANEQYF
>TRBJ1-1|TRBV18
CASSPQKDTEAFF